Following are 31 T cell receptor beta chains from one sample sequenced in a study of CD8 T cells in Susac syndrome. cDNA came from 0.5 to 1 ug RNA primed by random hexamers. TCRdb reprocessed the immunoSEQ multiplex PCR reads with MiXCR, giving one entry per CDR3 protein. The profile shows 150,000 or so distinct CDR3 sequences, approximately 94% of them singletons. What was sequenced was CD4+ T cells from PBMCs. The source of these receptors is a human donor with multiple sclerosis.

The rearrangement links TRBV29-1 to TRBJ2-1; weak D call: TRBD1 (6 bases). Germline CDR1 is SQVTM and CDR2 is ANQGSEA. V was cut by 7 bases and J by 11 bases, with 12 bases left in between. CDR3 size: 10 residues. CDR3 bases: TGCAGCGCCCGGGACATTCAGCAGTTCTTC. Translated: CSARDIQQFF.

The V and J genes are TRBV7-9 and TRBJ1-2, with TRBD1 as a possible D gene (5 bases). Germline V lookup: CDR1 SEHNR, CDR2 FQNEAQ (reference sequence). V dropped 2 bases and J dropped 8 bases, with 12 bases sitting between them. The CDR3 covers 13 residues. CDR3 sequence (DNA): TGTGCCAGCAGCTTACGGGGGACCGACGGCTACACCTTC. It translates to CASSLRGTDGYTF.

V and J are TRBV6-1 and TRBJ2-7; D tentatively reads TRBD1 or TRBD2 (5 bases each). The CDR3 has 13 amino acids. The germline gives CDR1 MNHNS, CDR2 SASEGT. V lost 8 bases to trimming and J lost 0 bases, with 11 bases between them. CDR3: CASRDAASYEQYF. The CDR3 DNA follows: TGTGCCAGCCGGGACGCAGCCTCCTACGAGCAGTACTTC.

The chain recombines TRBV5-4 with TRBJ2-3; TRBD2 matches at 7 bases. V gave up 1 base and J gave up 6 bases; unmatched junction bases: 8. In germline, CDR1 is SGHNT, CDR2 YYREEE (reference sequence). The CDR3 sequence is 15 residues long. In DNA, the CDR3 is TGTGCCAGCAGCTTGAGGCTAGCGGCCCAGGATACGCAGTATTTT. This gives the protein CASSLRLAAQDTQYF.

The chain uses TRBV7-2 and TRBJ2-5, with unresolved D. Germline V gene lookup returns CDR1 SGHTA and CDR2 FQGNSA. The CDR3 is 13 residues long. V was shortened by 4 bases and J by 5 bases, with 11 bases between the two germline ends. Written as DNA, the CDR3 is TGTGCCAGCAGCTACCTAGGATTTGAGACCCAGTACTTC. It codes for CASSYLGFETQYF.

In its sample, this clonotype was seen once. The chain combines TRBV28 with TRBJ2-4; D is perhaps TRBD1 (6 bases). V shed 5 bases and J shed 0 bases, with 11 bases lying between them. This CDR3 region has 15 residues. Per germline, CDR1 MDHEN and CDR2 SYDVKM. The CDR3 loop reads CASSPRTVAKNIQYF. Here the CDR3 DNA reads TGTGCCAGCAGTCCTAGGACAGTAGCCAAAAACATTCAGTACTTC.

The chain is built from TRBV2 and TRBJ1-2; D gene uncertain. The length of the CDR3 is 12 residues. Germline V CDR1 and CDR2: SNHLY, FYNNEI. The V gene lost 6 bases and the J gene lost 2 bases, with 7 bases spanning the gap. The CDR3 sequence is CASRERNYGYTF. DNA of the CDR3: TGTGCCAGCAGAGAGAGAAACTATGGCTACACCTTC.

This sequence joins TRBV2 and TRBJ1-4, with a possible D match to TRBD1 (6 bases). V lost 5 bases and J 7 bases, leaving 17 bases between the germline ends. Germline loops: CDR1 SNHLY, CDR2 FYNNEI. The CDR3 is 15 amino acids. CDR3 in DNA: TGTGCCAGCAGTTCCCAGGGGTTGGTCATTGAAAAACTGTTTTTT. Translating it yields CASSSQGLVIEKLFF.

V usage is TRBV18 and J usage is TRBJ2-7, with TRBD1 matching over 8 bases. The CDR3 sequence is 17 residues long. Trimming removed 3 bases from V and 2 bases from J; junction bases left unmatched: 12. Per the germline V gene, CDR1 is KGHSH and CDR2 is LQKENI. CDR3 sequence (DNA): TGTGCCAGCTCACCGGGACCGGGACAGGTCCGAACCTACGAGCAGTACTTC. Translating gives CASSPGPGQVRTYEQYF.

This clonotype has only a few counts. The chain links TRBV7-2 to TRBJ2-7, with 7 positions matching TRBD1. V shed 4 bases, J shed 4 bases, and the junction held 10 bases outside the gene matches. Germline V gene sequence: CDR1 SGHTA, CDR2 FQGNSA. CDR3 length: 15 residues. CDR3 residues: CASSWTGTVGYEQYF. CDR3 nucleotides: TGTGCCAGCAGCTGGACCGGGACAGTAGGGTACGAGCAGTACTTC.

This sequence joins TRBV10-3 and TRBJ2-7, with 11 bases lining up with TRBD2. From germline, CDR1 is ENHRY and CDR2 SYGVKD. CDR3 length: 14 residues. V lost 6 bases to trimming and J lost 2 bases; unmatched junction nucleotides: 3. The CDR3 protein is CAISGTSGPYEQYF. The CDR3 DNA reads TGTGCCATCAGCGGGACTAGCGGACCCTACGAGCAGTACTTC.

V gene TRBV12-3 or TRBV12-4 combines with J gene TRBJ1-1; D remains ambiguous. The CDR3 loop spans 13 amino acids. V shed 5 bases and J shed 5 bases, with 12 bases lying between them. This CDR3 is CASSVAEETEAFF. The CDR3 DNA is TGTGCCAGCAGTGTCGCCGAGGAGACTGAAGCTTTCTTT.

The CDR3 region is CASSLGRHQETQYF. The CDR3 DNA reads as TGTGCCAGCAGCTTAGGGCGTCACCAAGAGACCCAGTACTTC. The chain carries TRBV6-2 or TRBV6-3 and TRBJ2-5; D gene uncertain. V was shortened by 6 bases and J by 0 bases, with 11 bases between the two germline ends. Per the germline V gene, CDR1 is MNHEY and CDR2 is SVGEGT. This CDR3 contains 14 residues.

The chain joins TRBV6-5 to TRBJ2-7; the D is unclear. The germline V gene encodes CDR1 MNHEY and CDR2 SVGAGI. V lost 8 bases to trimming and J lost 0 bases, with 8 bases between them. CDR3 length: 12 amino acids. The CDR3 here is CASGSGSYEQYF. The DNA of the CDR3 is TGTGCCAGCGGCTCGGGCTCCTACGAGCAGTACTTC.

The chain employs TRBV3-1 and TRBJ1-4; 9 bases are shared with TRBD1. Trimming at V came to 3 bases and at J to 10 bases, leaving 3 bases not matched to a gene. The CDR3 length is 13 residues. Looked up from germline, CDR1 is LGHDT and CDR2 is YNNKEL (reference sequence). The chain's CDR3 is CASSHRQGGKLFF. DNA of the CDR3: TGTGCCAGCAGCCACAGACAGGGGGGAAAACTGTTTTTT. Filled out from reference TRBV3-1 and TRBJ1-4, the complete variable domain reads DTAVSQTPKYLVTQMGNDKSIKCEQNLGHDTMYWYKQDSKKFLKIMFSYNNKELIINETVPNRFSPKSPDKAHLNLHINSLELGDSAVYFCASSHRQGGKLFFGSGTQLSVL.

The chain uses TRBV27 and TRBJ1-1, with D perhaps TRBD1 (6 bases). Germline CDR1 and CDR2: MNHEY and SMNVEV (reference sequence). The germline V and J ends were trimmed by 5 bases and 3 bases, with 19 bases remaining between them. The CDR3 totals 16 residues. CDR3 protein: CASSTNIWGADTEAFF. The CDR3, as DNA: TGTGCCAGCAGTACGAACATTTGGGGGGCGGACACTGAAGCTTTCTTT.

The rearrangement links TRBV6-1 to TRBJ2-7, with TRBD1 matching over 9 bases. CDR3 size: 15 residues. V gave up 5 bases and J gave up 5 bases; unmatched junction bases: 10. Germline V gives CDR1 MNHNS, CDR2 SASEGT. The CDR3 here is CASSLRRDRDHEQYF. The CDR3 nucleotides are TGTGCCAGCAGTCTTCGCCGGGACAGGGACCACGAGCAGTACTTC.

This rearrangement joins TRBV28 to TRBJ2-7; D remains unclear. Germline V gene lookup returns CDR1 MDHEN and CDR2 SYDVKM. CDR3 size: 12 residues. Trimming pared 4 bases from V and 5 bases from J, leaving 9 bases between. CDR3 loop: CASSSLLDEQYF. CDR3 nucleotides: TGTGCCAGCAGTTCCCTCTTAGACGAGCAGTACTTC.

This chain joins TRBV7-9 and TRBJ2-5; 9 bases map to TRBD2. The CDR3 length is 19 residues. Per germline, CDR1 SEHNR and CDR2 FQNEAQ (reference sequence). V lost 1 base to trimming and J lost 0 bases; unmatched junction nucleotides: 12. CDR3 in amino acids: CASSLGVASGIMYQETQYF. The DNA for the CDR3 is TGTGCCAGCAGCTTAGGCGTGGCTAGCGGGATCATGTACCAAGAGACCCAGTACTTC. The whole variable domain, remainder taken from reference TRBV7-9 and TRBJ2-5, is DTGVSQNPRHKITKRGQNVTFRCDPISEHNRLYWYRQTLGQGPEFLTYFQNEAQLEKSRLLSDRFSAERPKGSFSTLEIQRTEQGDSAMYLCASSLGVASGIMYQETQYFGPGTRLLVL.

The chain carries TRBV2 and TRBJ2-3; tentatively, D is TRBD1 or TRBD2 (5 bases each). The CDR3 runs to 14 residues. CDR1 SNHLY and CDR2 FYNNEI come from the germline V gene. V was trimmed by 6 bases and J by 5 bases, leaving 15 bases between them. CDR3 DNA: TGTGCCAGCAGCGCAGGGACGCTGGGAGATACGCAGTATTTT. It codes for CASSAGTLGDTQYF.

The rearrangement uses TRBV20-1 and TRBJ2-7; the D is unclear. V lost 6 bases, J lost 0 bases, and 12 bases lay in between. The germline V gene encodes CDR1 DFQATT and CDR2 SNEGSKA (reference sequence). The CDR3 has 13 residues. CDR3 in amino acids: CSAPGPSSYEQYF. CDR3 nucleotide sequence: TGCAGTGCCCCTGGACCGAGCTCCTACGAGCAGTACTTC.

V and J are TRBV5-1 and TRBJ1-1; D is perhaps TRBD1 (6 bases). Germline V gene sequence: CDR1 SGHRS, CDR2 YFSETQ. V dropped 2 bases and J dropped 0 bases, with 14 bases sitting between them. This CDR3 region has 16 residues. The DNA for the CDR3 is TGCGCCAGCAGCTTCGGGTGGGGGCAAATGAACACTGAAGCTTTCTTT. The encoded protein is CASSFGWGQMNTEAFF.

This sequence joins TRBV2 and TRBJ2-1; D unresolved. This CDR3 is 11 amino acids long. The germline V gene has CDR1 SNHLY and CDR2 FYNNEI. V was cut by 2 bases and J by 9 bases, with 5 bases left in between. The CDR3 protein is CASSEPREQFF. The DNA of the CDR3 is TGTGCCAGCAGTGAACCGCGTGAGCAGTTCTTC.

The J gene is TRBJ1-2, the V gene TRBV28, with D hard to call. Germline CDR1 is MDHEN and CDR2 is SYDVKM. CDR3 length: 12 residues. V was shortened by 2 bases and J by 6 bases, with 7 bases between the two germline ends. In DNA, the CDR3 is TGTGCCAGCAGTTTAGAGCAGGATGGCTACACCTTC. Its protein product is CASSLEQDGYTF.

The V and J genes are TRBV27 and TRBJ2-5; 11 bases fit TRBD2. Trimming removed 8 bases from V and 5 bases from J; junction bases left unmatched: 13. CDR3 size: 16 residues. Germline V lookup: CDR1 MNHEY, CDR2 SMNVEV (reference sequence). CDR3 sequence: CASGGWSSGRSETQYF. The CDR3 nucleotides are TGTGCCAGCGGCGGGTGGTCTAGCGGGAGGAGTGAGACCCAGTACTTC.

This chain links TRBV11-2 with TRBJ1-2; no firm D call. The V end lost 4 bases, the J end lost 8 bases, and 14 bases lay between the germline ends. In germline, CDR1 is SGHAT, CDR2 FQNNGV. This CDR3 spans 13 amino acids. In DNA form, the CDR3 reads TGTGCCAGCAGCTCCGGGCTACTGTTGGGCTACACCTTC. It codes for CASSSGLLLGYTF.

The V and J genes are TRBV20-1 and TRBJ2-5; TRBD2 matches 10 bases. Germline V lookup: CDR1 DFQATT, CDR2 SNEGSKA (reference sequence). The CDR3 extends over 15 amino acids. CDR3 sequence (DNA): TGCAGCCCGGGTCACGAAGCGGGAGGGGGGGAGACCCAGTACTTC. This sequence encodes CSPGHEAGGGETQYF.

The rearrangement links TRBV7-2 to TRBJ2-4, with D possibly matching TRBD1 (6 bases). Trimming took off 0 bases at V and 8 bases at J, with 8 bases between the two ends. The CDR3 runs 13 residues. Germline values: CDR1 SGHTA, CDR2 FQGNSA. The CDR3 region has the DNA TGTGCCAGCAGCTTAGCTCCAGGGGACATTCAGTACTTC. This codes for CASSLAPGDIQYF.

The chain combines TRBV24-1 with TRBJ2-1; D ambiguous. This CDR3 spans 13 amino acids. Germline-derived CDR1 and CDR2 are KGHDR and SFDVKD. V lost 4 bases and J 2 bases, leaving 5 bases between the germline ends. The DNA of the CDR3 is TGTGCCACCAGTGAACCTCCCTACAATGAGCAGTTCTTC. It translates to CATSEPPYNEQFF.

The J gene is TRBJ1-2, the V gene TRBV30; 7 positions agree with TRBD1. Germline trimming cut 1 base from V and 6 bases from J; bases unmatched to any gene: 5. Germline lookup yields CDR1 GTSNPN and CDR2 SVGIG (reference sequence). The CDR3 runs to 13 residues. The CDR3 region is CAWSGQGRHGYTF. In DNA, the CDR3 is TGTGCCTGGAGTGGACAGGGAAGGCATGGCTACACCTTC.

The rearrangement links TRBV7-7 to TRBJ2-5, with D unresolved. The CDR3 loop spans 14 amino acids. The germline V and J ends were trimmed by 5 bases and 7 bases, with 17 bases remaining between them. CDR1 and CDR2 (germline): SSHAT, FNYEAQ (reference sequence). The CDR3 is CASSITPAWGTQYF. In nucleotides, the CDR3 is TGTGCCAGCAGCATAACACCAGCTTGGGGGACCCAGTACTTC.